This TCR beta chain was sequenced in a study of Ad26.COV2.S vaccination and SARS-CoV-2 variants. The V end lost 6 bases, the J end lost 2 bases, and 10 bases lay between the germline ends. The CDR3 extends over 13 amino acids. From germline, CDR1 is MNHEY and CDR2 SVGAGI. Treatment here: about 20 received Ad26.COV2.S at low or high dose, single or two shots; roughly five received placebo; per-sample allocation not given. On day 63 after the first injection, vaccine and placebo recipients gave samples. Generated by immunoSEQ multiplex PCR, the TCRdb table keeps only in-frame clones and is missing some. The repertoire consists of around 380,000 clones, with around 85% occurring once and the leading ten covering more than 3%.

Source: peripheral blood, taken in a trial of Ad26.COV2.S vaccine versus placebo. The chain uses TRBV6-5 and TRBJ1-1, with D perhaps TRBD1 (5 bases). The receptor's source is a person between 18 and 65 years old who received the Ad26.COV2.S COVID-19 vaccine or a placebo. In nucleotides, the CDR3 is TGTGCCAGCAGCCGGGACCGCAACACTGAAGCTTTCTTT. This codes for CASSRDRNTEAFF.